Shown below are 28 T cell receptor beta chains from a single sample sequenced in a study of T and B cells in COVID-19 patients. Blood genomic DNA input for TRB amplification was roughly 250-500 ng. TRB rearrangements were amplified by multiplex PCR with BIOMED2 TRB-A/B primers. TCRdb re-called the multiplex PCR reads through MiXCR, storing one row per CDR3 protein. The data show 15,000 or so distinct CDR3 sequences, with 27% seen just once and approximately 3.1% held by the top ten. The source material was blood. The source of these receptors is a human donor who had recovered from COVID-19.

V gene TRBV29-1 combines with J gene TRBJ2-5; 14 positions agree with TRBD2. The length of the CDR3 is 15 residues. J gave up 5 bases and V 4 bases, and 6 bases lay outside the gene matches. Germline V gene data show CDR1 as SQVTM and CDR2 as ANQGSEA. The CDR3 here is CSVGRLAGGPETQYF. Written as DNA, the CDR3 is TGCAGCGTTGGGCGACTAGCGGGGGGGCCGGAGACCCAGTACTTC. The whole variable domain, remainder taken from reference TRBV29-1 and TRBJ2-5, is SAVISQKPSRDICQRGTSLTIQCQVDSQVTMMFWYRQQPGQSLTLIATANQGSEATYESGFVIDKFPISRPNLTFSTLTVSNMSPEDSSIYLCSVGRLAGGPETQYFGPGTRLLVL.

The chain couples TRBV6-5 to TRBJ1-4; D might be TRBD1 (5 bases). The ends were cut back, 5 bases at V and 13 bases at J, with 11 bases in the middle. The CDR3 covers 11 residues. Germline CDR1 reads MNHEY; CDR2 reads SVGAGI. CDR3 protein: CASSDRDRLFF. CDR3 DNA: TGTGCCAGCAGTGACCGAGACAGACTGTTTTTT.

This chain connects TRBV6-2 or TRBV6-3 to TRBJ1-5; TRBD1 aligns across 7 bases. From germline, CDR1 is MNHEY and CDR2 SVGEGT. The CDR3 sequence is 14 residues long. J gave up 2 bases and V 6 bases, and 4 bases lay outside the gene matches. The CDR3 is CASRDDRGNQPQHF. CDR3 in DNA: TGTGCCAGCAGGGACGACAGGGGCAATCAGCCCCAGCATTTT.

V and J are TRBV12-3 or TRBV12-4 and TRBJ2-1; maybe TRBD2 (5 bases). With 6 bases removed from V and 8 bases from J, the gap between germline ends came to 14 bases. The CDR3 is made up of 13 amino acids. CDR3 sequence reads: CASRVEGAHEQFF. CDR3 nucleotide sequence: TGTGCCAGCAGGGTAGAGGGAGCACATGAGCAGTTCTTC.

Remarks on this clonotype: A much larger clone lies a single base off, so this may be a read error. The chain is built from TRBV19 and TRBJ2-5, with TRBD2 matching over 13 bases. CDR3 length: 16 residues. Germline CDR1 is LNHDA and CDR2 is SQIVND (reference sequence). CDR3 protein: CASSPKLAGGGETKYF. CDR3 coding DNA: TGTGCCAGTAGTCCCAAACTAGCGGGGGGGGGGGAGACCAAGTACTTC.

This clonotype was observed a handful of times. This chain uses TRBV20-1 with TRBJ2-3; possibly TRBD2 for D (6 bases). There are 18 residues in the CDR3. Germline V gene sequence: CDR1 DFQATT, CDR2 SNEGSKA (reference sequence). Trimming left V 0 bases short and J 0 bases short, with 19 bases between. The CDR3: CSARDGRSRATSTDTQYF. The CDR3 DNA is TGCAGTGCTAGAGATGGGAGGAGCAGAGCCACTAGCACAGATACGCAGTATTTT.

This chain links TRBV5-1 with TRBJ2-7; 12 nucleotides match TRBD2. Germline-derived CDR1 and CDR2 are SGHRS and YFSETQ. This CDR3 has 15 residues. V lost 8 bases to trimming and J lost 2 bases; unmatched junction nucleotides: 8. The chain's CDR3 is CASRLAGACPYEQYF. CDR3 coding DNA: TGCGCCAGTCGACTAGCGGGAGCTTGTCCCTACGAGCAGTACTTC. The full variable domain, rest sourced from reference TRBV5-1 and TRBJ2-7, is KAGVTQTPRYLIKTRGQQVTLSCSPISGHRSVSWYQQTPGQGLQFLFEYFSETQRNKGNFPGRFSGRQFSNSRSEMNVSTLELGDSALYLCASRLAGACPYEQYFGPGTRLTVT.

To note about this clonotype: A much larger clone lies one base from this, so it may be a read error. The chain recombines TRBV27 with TRBJ2-4; D assignment may be TRBD1 or TRBD2 (5 bases each). This CDR3 region has 14 residues. Per germline, CDR1 MNHEY and CDR2 SMNVEV (reference sequence). The CDR3, as DNA: TGTGCCAGAAGTTGGGGGACCCTCAGAAACATTCAGTACTTC. Amino acids: CARSWGTLRNIQYF.

J is TRBJ2-7 and V is TRBV5-1, with D tentatively TRBD1 (6 bases). The CDR3 runs 14 residues. The germline V gene encodes CDR1 SGHRS and CDR2 YFSETQ. The V and J ends lost 0 bases and 2 bases respectively, with 9 bases between them. CDR3 residues: CASSLGRGPYEQYF. The CDR3 DNA reads TGCGCCAGCAGCTTGGGCAGGGGACCCTACGAGCAGTACTTC.

The chain is built from TRBV12-3 or TRBV12-4 and TRBJ2-5; 8 bases line up with TRBD1. J gave up 0 bases and V 6 bases, and 9 bases lay outside the gene matches. The CDR3 covers 16 residues. In DNA, the CDR3 is TGTGCCAGCAGCCAAGACAGGGGAATGAACCAAGAGACCCAGTACTTC. Translated: CASSQDRGMNQETQYF.

This chain connects TRBV15 to TRBJ2-5, with D possibly being TRBD2 (7 bases). The length of the CDR3 is 16 residues. V lost 5 bases, J lost 1 base, and 17 bases lay in between. CDR1 is LNHNV, CDR2 YYDKDF, per germline (reference sequence). In nucleotides, the CDR3 is TGTGCCACCAGCCGCTCGGCGGGGGCCATCCAAGAGACCCAGTACTTC. Translating gives CATSRSAGAIQETQYF.

This clonotype was seen only a few times. V gene TRBV27 combines with J gene TRBJ1-6, with D perhaps matching TRBD1 (5 bases). The V end lost 6 bases, the J end lost 11 bases, and 14 bases lay between the germline ends. The germline gives CDR1 MNHEY, CDR2 SMNVEV (reference sequence). The CDR3 consists of 13 residues. The CDR3 spells CASRGGPLPPLHF. Written as DNA, the CDR3 is TGTGCCAGCAGGGGGGGTCCATTACCACCCCTCCACTTT.

Only a few counts were recorded for this clonotype. The chain recombines TRBV4-3 with TRBJ1-5; no clear D. CDR1 LGHNA and CDR2 YSLEER come from the germline V gene. The germline V and J ends were trimmed by 1 base and 6 bases, with 16 bases remaining between them. The CDR3 contains 16 residues. The CDR3 reads CASSQGGDWRTQPQHF. CDR3 bases: TGCGCCAGCAGCCAAGGGGGAGATTGGAGGACTCAGCCCCAGCATTTT.

This chain joins TRBV6-2 or TRBV6-3 and TRBJ2-5; 12 bases map to TRBD2. V lost 6 bases and J lost 5; bases outside the gene matches: 7. From germline, CDR1 is MNHEY and CDR2 SVGEGT. This CDR3 has 15 amino acids. CDR3 in amino acids: CASRPRLAGDETQYF. The CDR3 nucleotides are TGTGCCAGCAGACCCAGACTAGCGGGAGACGAGACCCAGTACTTC.

This clonotype appeared a few times. The rearrangement links TRBV7-4 to TRBJ2-7; TRBD2 might be the D (5 bases). The germline V gene encodes CDR1 SGHVT and CDR2 SQSDAQ. CDR3 length equals 14 residues. Trimming removed 5 bases from V and 0 bases from J, with 11 bases in between. CDR3 amino acids: CASSPIRGSYEQYF. CDR3 nucleotide sequence: TGTGCCAGCAGCCCAATCCGGGGCTCCTACGAGCAGTACTTC.

The table lists this clonotype with a few counts. The CDR3 DNA sequence: TGTGCCAGCAGCAACGACCTAGCGGGAGTTGGTGGAGATACGCAGTATTTT. It translates to CASSNDLAGVGGDTQYF. The rearrangement uses TRBV5-4 and TRBJ2-3; 10 bases are a match to TRBD2. The ends lost 4 bases at V and 5 bases at J; junction bases unmatched: 13. Germline V CDR1 and CDR2: SGHNT, YYREEE (reference sequence). This CDR3 has 17 amino acids. Looking up the rest from reference TRBV5-4 and TRBJ2-3 gives the full variable domain: ETGVTQSPTHLIKTRGQQVTLRCSSQSGHNTVSWYQQALGQGPQFIFQYYREEENGRGNFPPRFSGLQFPNYSSELNVNALELDDSALYLCASSNDLAGVGGDTQYFGPGTRLTVL.

By share, this clonotype ranks as medium-sized. The chain carries TRBV19 and TRBJ2-7; 9 positions match TRBD1. CDR1 is LNHDA and CDR2 is SQIVND in the germline V gene (reference sequence). V gave up 8 bases and J gave up 5 bases; unmatched junction bases: 10. CDR3 length equals 14 residues. For the CDR3, the DNA is TGTGCCAGTCGCCGGGGACAGGGCGAAAACGAGCAGTACTTC. As protein: CASRRGQGENEQYF.

Concerning this clonotype itself: Possible read error: a much larger clone is one base away. The V and J genes are TRBV19 and TRBJ1-1, with D perhaps TRBD1 (6 bases). With 5 bases removed from V and 8 bases from J, the gap between germline ends came to 12 bases. Germline lookup yields CDR1 LNHDA and CDR2 SQIVND (reference sequence). The CDR3 spans 12 residues. CDR3 amino acids: CASSPWTDEAFF. The DNA of the CDR3 is TGTGCCAGTAGTCCATGGACAGACGAAGCTTTCTTT.

This clonotype has just a few counts. The chain uses TRBV7-9 and TRBJ2-7; D may match TRBD1 or TRBD2 (6 bases each). CDR3 length: 17 amino acids. Trimming removed 7 bases at V and 1 base at J, with 23 bases between. The V gene's germline CDR1 is SEHNR and CDR2 FQNEAQ (reference sequence). The CDR3 DNA sequence: TGTGCCAGCAATACCGCGGTGGGGGGCGGCACTTCCTACGAGCAGTACTTC. Protein product: CASNTAVGGGTSYEQYF.

This clonotype is categorized as medium-sized. The chain uses TRBV6-1 and TRBJ2-3; TRBD1 matches 11 bases. This CDR3 is built from 15 residues. Germline V gives CDR1 MNHNS, CDR2 SASEGT. Germline trimming cut 6 bases from V and 7 bases from J; bases unmatched to any gene: 9. CDR3: CASRIGGTGGYTQYF. The CDR3 DNA follows: TGTGCCAGCAGAATCGGAGGGACAGGGGGGTATACGCAGTATTTT.

The chain couples TRBV4-3 to TRBJ2-3; 10 bases fit TRBD2. This CDR3 has 18 residues. CDR1 is LGHNA and CDR2 is YSLEER in the germline V gene. The trim removed 3 bases at V and 0 bases at J, leaving 9 bases unmatched. CDR3 coding DNA: TGCGCCAGCAGCCAGAAAGGACTAGCGGAAATTAGCACAGATACGCAGTATTTT. This sequence encodes CASSQKGLAEISTDTQYF.

By share, this clonotype counts as medium-sized (0.01 to 0.1%). V is TRBV12-3 or TRBV12-4 and J is TRBJ2-6; tentatively, D is TRBD1 (5 bases). Trimming removed 3 bases at V and 2 bases at J, with 23 bases between. The CDR3 totals 20 residues. CDR3: CASSFKGLAGVLTGANVLTF. In DNA, the CDR3 is TGTGCCAGCAGTTTTAAGGGGCTCGCCGGCGTTCTTACTGGGGCCAACGTCCTGACTTTC.

This chain connects TRBV2 to TRBJ2-2, with no clear D. Germline-derived CDR1 and CDR2 are SNHLY and FYNNEI. The CDR3 has 15 residues. V was shortened by 6 bases and J by 0 bases, with 11 bases between the two germline ends. The CDR3 DNA reads TGTGCCAGCAGGACCGGCGGATCGAACACCGGGGAGCTGTTTTTT. Translated, it gives CASRTGGSNTGELFF.

The chain couples TRBV6-1 to TRBJ1-5; 8 bases line up with TRBD1. Germline V CDR1 and CDR2: MNHNS, SASEGT. J lost 2 bases, V lost 6 bases, and 6 bases had no gene match. The CDR3 has 15 amino acids. The CDR3 here is CASRGETGGNQPQHF. Here the CDR3 DNA reads TGTGCCAGCAGGGGGGAGACAGGGGGCAATCAGCCCCAGCATTTT.

This clonotype is medium-sized (0.01 to 0.1%) within its sample. The chain has TRBV5-4 and TRBJ2-1, with a tentative D call TRBD2 (6 bases). Germline CDR1 SGHNT, CDR2 YYREEE (reference sequence). Trimming removed 4 bases at V and 6 bases at J, with 17 bases between. The CDR3 length is 15 residues. CDR3 sequence (DNA): TGTGCCAGCAGCACGCAACTAGCCTTGAGCAATGAGCAGTTCTTC. It is translated as CASSTQLALSNEQFF.

This clonotype was found a few times. V and J are TRBV13 and TRBJ2-5, with D perhaps matching TRBD1 (6 bases). V was cut by 6 bases and J by 0 bases, with 14 bases left in between. CDR3 length: 15 amino acids. The V gene's germline CDR1 is PRHDT and CDR2 FYEKMQ (reference sequence). The CDR3 DNA sequence: TGTGCCAGCAGTTCGCCCAGGGGCCACCAAGAGACCCAGTACTTC. It yields the protein CASSSPRGHQETQYF.

There are a few counts of this clonotype. The rearrangement joins TRBV6-5 to TRBJ2-3; 10 positions agree with TRBD1. This CDR3 contains 16 residues. With V trimmed by 5 bases and J by 2 bases, 7 bases remained unmatched. The germline V gene has CDR1 MNHEY and CDR2 SVGAGI. The DNA for the CDR3 is TGTGCCAGCAGTGGAGCGGGACAGGGGAACACAGATACGCAGTATTTT. As protein: CASSGAGQGNTDTQYF.

This clonotype has just one count. The V call is TRBV6-5, the J call TRBJ1-2, with D perhaps TRBD1 (6 bases). Germline-derived CDR1 and CDR2 are MNHEY and SVGAGI. This CDR3 has 18 residues. The germline V and J ends were trimmed by 6 bases and 4 bases, with 27 bases remaining between them. The CDR3 region has the DNA TGTGCCAGCAGCTCACTCAGGGGCAGGGCAGGGTTAGGCTATGGCTACACCTTC. Translated: CASSSLRGRAGLGYGYTF.